This is a list of T cell receptor beta chains from one sample in a study of tumor-infiltrating lymphocytes in oesophageal squamous cell carcinoma. TCRdb re-called the PCR reads through MiXCR, storing one row per CDR3 protein. This sample has under 15,000 distinct CDR3 sequences; about 57% occur once, and the top ten carry roughly 32%. Sequencing used esophageal tumor tissue. These receptors were taken from a female donor with esophageal squamous cell carcinoma. Both conserved end residues are part of each CDR3. Each record gives: clone size, D gene, V gene, J gene, CDR3 protein, CDR3 DNA. A D gene is named only where the DNA matches it firmly. Clone size appears in some rows only: once, few, many, or a class for an expanded clone.

clone_size: few; d_call: .; v_call: TRBV7-2; j_call: TRBJ2-3; cdr3_aa: CASSGNFADTQYF; cdr3_nt: TGTGCCAGCAGCGGCAACTTTGCAGATACGCAGTATTTT
clone_size: .; d_call: TRBD2; v_call: TRBV7-2; j_call: TRBJ2-1; cdr3_aa: CASSFGGSNEQFF; cdr3_nt: TGTGCCAGCAGCTTCGGCGGGAGCAATGAGCAGTTCTTC
clone_size: .; d_call: TRBD2; v_call: TRBV12-3/TRBV12-4; j_call: TRBJ2-5; cdr3_aa: CASSQASGKETQYF; cdr3_nt: TGTGCCAGCTCCCAGGCTAGCGGAAAAGAGACCCAGTACTTC
clone_size: many; d_call: .; v_call: TRBV6-6; j_call: TRBJ1-2; cdr3_aa: CASSYSSKGTYGYTF; cdr3_nt: TGTGCCAGCAGTTACTCGTCCAAGGGAACCTATGGCTACACCTTC
clone_size: .; d_call: .; v_call: TRBV12-3/TRBV12-4; j_call: TRBJ2-3; cdr3_aa: CASSLYSDTQYF; cdr3_nt: TGTGCCAGCAGTTTATACTCAGATACGCAGTATTTT
clone_size: few; d_call: TRBD1; v_call: TRBV7-6; j_call: TRBJ2-1; cdr3_aa: CASSLGTGIHEQFF; cdr3_nt: TGTGCCAGCAGCTTGGGGACAGGGATCCATGAGCAGTTCTTC
clone_size: .; d_call: TRBD1; v_call: TRBV10-3; j_call: TRBJ2-7; cdr3_aa: CAISSSGTGGSYEQYF; cdr3_nt: TGTGCCATCAGTTCATCCGGGACAGGGGGTTCCTACGAGCAGTACTTC
clone_size: .; d_call: .; v_call: TRBV6-2/TRBV6-3; j_call: TRBJ2-5; cdr3_aa: CASSERRGQSVETQYF; cdr3_nt: TGTGCCAGCAGTGAAAGGAGGGGGCAGTCCGTAGAGACCCAGTACTTC
clone_size: .; d_call: .; v_call: TRBV11-2; j_call: TRBJ1-2; cdr3_aa: CASSLDRAGGYTF; cdr3_nt: TGTGCCAGCAGCTTAGATCGGGCAGGCGGCTACACCTTC
clone_size: .; d_call: TRBD1; v_call: TRBV12-3/TRBV12-4; j_call: TRBJ1-5; cdr3_aa: CASSFGTGGNQPQHF; cdr3_nt: TGTGCCAGCAGTTTCGGGACAGGGGGGAATCAGCCCCAGCATTTT
clone_size: .; d_call: .; v_call: TRBV6-6; j_call: TRBJ2-7; cdr3_aa: CASRPNRGYEQYF; cdr3_nt: TGTGCCAGCAGGCCGAACCGGGGCTACGAGCAGTACTTC
clone_size: many; d_call: .; v_call: TRBV5-5; j_call: TRBJ2-7; cdr3_aa: CASSLEFTSSYEQYF; cdr3_nt: TGTGCCAGCAGCTTGGAGTTTACCAGCTCCTACGAGCAGTACTTC
clone_size: .; d_call: .; v_call: TRBV7-9; j_call: TRBJ2-3; cdr3_aa: CASSLYTDTQYF; cdr3_nt: TGTGCCAGCAGCCTCTACACAGATACGCAGTATTTT
clone_size: .; d_call: TRBD1; v_call: TRBV7-3; j_call: TRBJ1-1; cdr3_aa: CASSARQGGETEAFF; cdr3_nt: TGTGCCAGCAGCGCCCGACAGGGGGGGGAAACTGAAGCTTTCTTT
clone_size: .; d_call: .; v_call: TRBV12-3/TRBV12-4; j_call: TRBJ2-7; cdr3_aa: CASSFRNSYEQYF; cdr3_nt: TGTGCCAGCAGTTTTCGGAACTCCTACGAGCAGTACTTC
clone_size: few; d_call: .; v_call: TRBV7-9; j_call: TRBJ2-5; cdr3_aa: CASSLGGRGQETQYF; cdr3_nt: TGTGCCAGCAGCTTAGGTGGAAGGGGCCAAGAGACCCAGTACTTC
clone_size: many; d_call: .; v_call: TRBV5-4; j_call: TRBJ1-6; cdr3_aa: CASSLDFPGHNSPLHF; cdr3_nt: TGTGCCAGCAGCTTGGACTTTCCGGGGCACAATTCACCCCTCCACTTT
clone_size: .; d_call: .; v_call: TRBV12-3/TRBV12-4; j_call: TRBJ1-1; cdr3_aa: CASSLYRNTEAFF; cdr3_nt: TGTGCCAGCAGTTTGTACAGGAACACTGAAGCTTTCTTT
clone_size: .; d_call: TRBD2; v_call: TRBV7-3; j_call: TRBJ2-7; cdr3_aa: CASSLQRLAGGPDTQYF; cdr3_nt: TGTGCCAGCAGCTTACAGCGACTAGCGGGGGGGCCAGATACGCAGTACTTC
clone_size: medium-sized; d_call: .; v_call: TRBV11-2; j_call: TRBJ2-7; cdr3_aa: CASSRSDSSYEQYF; cdr3_nt: TGTGCCAGCAGCCGGTCTGATAGCTCCTACGAGCAGTACTTC
clone_size: .; d_call: TRBD2; v_call: TRBV7-3; j_call: TRBJ2-1; cdr3_aa: CASSLFPGGTDEQFF; cdr3_nt: TGTGCCAGCAGCTTATTCCCCGGGGGGACCGATGAGCAGTTCTTC
clone_size: .; d_call: TRBD1; v_call: TRBV6-8; j_call: TRBJ1-1; cdr3_aa: CASWGRPGGTEAFF; cdr3_nt: TGTGCCAGTTGGGGCAGACCAGGGGGCACTGAAGCTTTCTTT
clone_size: .; d_call: TRBD1; v_call: TRBV5-8; j_call: TRBJ1-2; cdr3_aa: CASSFRQGRDYGYTF; cdr3_nt: TGTGCCAGCAGCTTTCGACAGGGAAGAGACTATGGCTACACCTTC
clone_size: .; d_call: .; v_call: TRBV7-2; j_call: TRBJ2-5; cdr3_aa: CASRGGRYQETQYF; cdr3_nt: TGTGCCAGCAGAGGGGGGCGGTACCAAGAGACCCAGTACTTC
clone_size: .; d_call: TRBD2; v_call: TRBV3-1; j_call: TRBJ2-7; cdr3_aa: CASSRLAGGTYEQYF; cdr3_nt: TGTGCCAGCAGCCGACTAGCGGGAGGGACCTACGAGCAGTACTTC
clone_size: .; d_call: TRBD1; v_call: TRBV7-8; j_call: TRBJ2-3; cdr3_aa: CASSSRTGAETQYF; cdr3_nt: TGTGCCAGCAGCTCCCGGACAGGGGCGGAGACCCAGTATTTT
clone_size: .; d_call: .; v_call: TRBV7-3; j_call: TRBJ2-5; cdr3_aa: CASSRDGETQYF; cdr3_nt: TGTGCCAGCAGCAGAGATGGAGAGACCCAGTACTTC
clone_size: many; d_call: .; v_call: TRBV25-1; j_call: TRBJ2-7; cdr3_aa: CASSVAVDEQYF; cdr3_nt: TGTGCCAGCAGTGTCGCAGTCGACGAGCAGTACTTC
clone_size: .; d_call: TRBD2; v_call: TRBV7-2; j_call: TRBJ2-5; cdr3_aa: CASSFISGTQETQYF; cdr3_nt: TGTGCCAGCAGCTTTATTAGCGGGACTCAAGAGACCCAGTACTTC
clone_size: .; d_call: .; v_call: TRBV7-8; j_call: TRBJ2-4; cdr3_aa: CASSPDPYNSPLHF; cdr3_nt: TGTGCCAGCAGCCCTGACCCCTATAATTCACCCCTCCACTTC
clone_size: .; d_call: .; v_call: TRBV7-2; j_call: TRBJ2-3; cdr3_aa: CASSGETDTQYF; cdr3_nt: TGTGCCAGCAGCGGAGAGACAGATACGCAGTATTTT
clone_size: few; d_call: TRBD2; v_call: TRBV28; j_call: TRBJ2-7; cdr3_aa: CASKLGTKYNEQYF; cdr3_nt: TGTGCCAGTAAACTTGGGACTAAATACAATGAGCAGTACTTC
clone_size: few; d_call: .; v_call: TRBV6-1; j_call: TRBJ2-6; cdr3_aa: CASSETGTGANVLTF; cdr3_nt: TGTGCCAGCAGCGAAACAGGGACAGGGGCCAACGTCCTGACTTTC
clone_size: .; d_call: TRBD1; v_call: TRBV7-2; j_call: TRBJ2-1; cdr3_aa: CASSPRTGDNNEQFF; cdr3_nt: TGTGCCAGCAGCCCTCGGACAGGGGACAACAATGAGCAGTTCTTC
clone_size: .; d_call: .; v_call: TRBV6-1; j_call: TRBJ2-1; cdr3_aa: CASRGDTVSWGSYNEQFF; cdr3_nt: TGTGCCAGCAGGGGGGACACGGTCTCCTGGGGGTCCTACAATGAGCAGTTCTTC
clone_size: few; d_call: .; v_call: TRBV28; j_call: TRBJ2-5; cdr3_aa: CASSFGHIETQYF; cdr3_nt: TGTGCCAGCAGTTTCGGACACATAGAGACCCAGTACTTC
clone_size: .; d_call: .; v_call: TRBV6-1; j_call: TRBJ2-7; cdr3_aa: CASSLGNEQYF; cdr3_nt: TGTGCCAGCAGTCTCGGCAATGAGCAGTACTTC
clone_size: .; d_call: .; v_call: TRBV6-2/TRBV6-3; j_call: TRBJ2-1; cdr3_aa: CASSFSRSPGGTEQFF; cdr3_nt: TGTGCCAGCAGTTTTTCGCGCAGCCCGGGCGGGACGGAGCAGTTCTTC
clone_size: .; d_call: TRBD2; v_call: TRBV6-5; j_call: TRBJ2-1; cdr3_aa: CASSYSTSAYSYNEQFF; cdr3_nt: TGTGCCAGCAGTTACTCGACTAGCGCCTACTCCTACAATGAGCAGTTCTTC
clone_size: medium-sized; d_call: .; v_call: TRBV12-3/TRBV12-4; j_call: TRBJ1-1; cdr3_aa: CASSFGGLHAEAFF; cdr3_nt: TGTGCCAGCAGTTTCGGGGGTCTTCATGCTGAAGCTTTCTTT
clone_size: .; d_call: .; v_call: TRBV7-6; j_call: TRBJ2-3; cdr3_aa: CASSSWTPRSLDTQYF; cdr3_nt: TGTGCCAGCAGCTCGTGGACTCCACGATCACTGGATACGCAGTATTTT
clone_size: many; d_call: .; v_call: TRBV6-6; j_call: TRBJ1-2; cdr3_aa: CASSYSQSSYSYTF; cdr3_nt: TGTGCCAGCAGTTACAGTCAGTCGTCCTATAGCTACACCTTC
clone_size: .; d_call: .; v_call: TRBV7-6; j_call: TRBJ2-3; cdr3_aa: CASSLEWASTDTQYF; cdr3_nt: TGTGCCAGCAGCTTAGAGTGGGCAAGCACAGATACGCAGTATTTT
clone_size: .; d_call: .; v_call: TRBV12-3/TRBV12-4; j_call: TRBJ2-7; cdr3_aa: CASGYLGLLGEQYF; cdr3_nt: TGTGCCAGCGGGTACCTAGGACTCTTGGGGGAGCAGTACTTC
clone_size: .; d_call: .; v_call: TRBV5-1; j_call: TRBJ2-2; cdr3_aa: CASTLIPQAGELFF; cdr3_nt: TGCGCCAGCACACTTATCCCCCAGGCCGGGGAGCTGTTTTTT
clone_size: .; d_call: .; v_call: TRBV5-5; j_call: TRBJ2-3; cdr3_aa: CASSYGTGNTGELYF; cdr3_nt: TGTGCCAGCAGCTATGGGACTGGAAACACCGGGGAGCTGTACTTC